This T cell receptor (beta chain) emerged from a study of PD-1 blockade in classical Hodgkin lymphoma. The protocol was immunoSEQ multiplex PCR, while the TCRdb copy is restricted to in-frame clones and leaves out a portion. Here the sample spans some 95,000 clones, roughly 89% being singletons. CDR1 and CDR2 from the germline V gene are GTSNPN and SVGIG (reference sequence). The V end lost 1 base, the J end lost 4 bases, and 17 bases lay between the germline ends. The CDR3 is made up of 15 amino acids. Each and every patient relapsed after autologous stem cell transplantation, and patients got differing brentuximab vedotin exposure.

The sequencing here drew on peripheral blood mononuclear cells (PBMCs), taken before the second cycle of nivolumab. The TCR sequence derives from a human donor with classical Hodgkin lymphoma. The chain recombines TRBV30 with TRBJ2-7; D perhaps matches TRBD2 (5 bases). The CDR3 spells CAWSADGTRRYEQYF. Here the CDR3 DNA reads TGTGCCTGGAGTGCGGACGGTACCCGGAGGTACGAGCAGTACTTC.